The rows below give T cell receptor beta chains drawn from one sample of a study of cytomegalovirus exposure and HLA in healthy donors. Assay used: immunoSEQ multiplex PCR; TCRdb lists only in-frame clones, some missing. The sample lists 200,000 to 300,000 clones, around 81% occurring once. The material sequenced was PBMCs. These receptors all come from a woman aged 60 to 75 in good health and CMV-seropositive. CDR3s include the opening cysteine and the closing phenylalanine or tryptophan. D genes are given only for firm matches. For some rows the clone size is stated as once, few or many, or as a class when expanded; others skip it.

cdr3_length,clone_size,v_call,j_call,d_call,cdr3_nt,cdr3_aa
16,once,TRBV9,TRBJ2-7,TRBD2,TGTGCCAGCAGCGGGACTAGCGGGAAAGGTTCCTACGAGCAGTACTTC,CASSGTSGKGSYEQYF
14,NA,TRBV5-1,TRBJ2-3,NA,TGCGCCAGCAGCAACACAGATTACACAGATACGCAGTATTTT,CASSNTDYTDTQYF
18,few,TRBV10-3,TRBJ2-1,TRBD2,TGTGCCATCAGTTCTCGCGGGAGATTGGGGAGCTCCTACAATGAGCAGTTCTTC,CAISSRGRLGSSYNEQFF
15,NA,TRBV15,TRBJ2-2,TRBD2,TGTGCCACCAGCAGACTAGCGGGAGGCACCGGGGAGCTGTTTTTT,CATSRLAGGTGELFF
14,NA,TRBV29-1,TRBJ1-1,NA,TGCAGCGTTGAAGACTGGAGGCTGAACACTGAAGCTTTCTTT,CSVEDWRLNTEAFF
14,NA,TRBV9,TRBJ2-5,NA,TGTGCCAGCAGCGTAGGGGGAAGGGGAGAGACCCAGTACTTC,CASSVGGRGETQYF
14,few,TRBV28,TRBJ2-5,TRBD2,TGTGCCAGCACCCCGGGACTAGCTCTAGAGACCCAGTACTTC,CASTPGLALETQYF
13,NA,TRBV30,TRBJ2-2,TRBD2,TGTGCCTGGAACCGGGGAGGGACCGGGGAGCTGTTTTTT,CAWNRGGTGELFF
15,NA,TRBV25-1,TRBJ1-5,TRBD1,TGTGCCAGCAGTCCACGGACAGGGCTCAATCAGCCCCAGCATTTT,CASSPRTGLNQPQHF
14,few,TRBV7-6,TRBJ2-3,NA,TGTGCCAGCAGCTTCGGGGAGGGCACAGATACGCAGTATTTT,CASSFGEGTDTQYF
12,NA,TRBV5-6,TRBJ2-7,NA,TGTGCCAGCAGGGCGGACAAGGCCGAGCAGTACTTC,CASRADKAEQYF
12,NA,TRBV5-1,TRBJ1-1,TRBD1,TGCGCCAGCAGCTCAGGGGGCACTGAAGCTTTCTTT,CASSSGGTEAFF
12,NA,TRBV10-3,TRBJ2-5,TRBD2,TGTGCCACAGGGACTAGCCAAGAGACCCAGTACTTC,CATGTSQETQYF
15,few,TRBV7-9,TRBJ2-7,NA,TGTGCCAGCAGCCCGCCTGGGGGGTTTCCCTACGAGCAGTACTTC,CASSPPGGFPYEQYF
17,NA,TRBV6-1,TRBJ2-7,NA,TGTGCCAGCAGTGAAGGGGCGGCGAGCGGACCTTCCTACGAGCAGTACTTC,CASSEGAASGPSYEQYF
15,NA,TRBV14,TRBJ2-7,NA,TGTGCCAGCAGCCAAGTATTGGGACTTCACGCCGAGCAGTACTTC,CASSQVLGLHAEQYF
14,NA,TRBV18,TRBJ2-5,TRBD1,TGTGCCAGCTCACCAAGACAGGGGAAAGAGACCCAGTACTTC,CASSPRQGKETQYF
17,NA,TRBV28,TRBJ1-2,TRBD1,TGTGCCAGCAGTTCCCCGGGACAGGGGGACCCTAACTATGGCTACACCTTC,CASSSPGQGDPNYGYTF
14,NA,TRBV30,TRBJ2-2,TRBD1,TGTGCCTCTGGACAGGGGGCGAACACCGGGGAGCTGTTTTTT,CASGQGANTGELFF
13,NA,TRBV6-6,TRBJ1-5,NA,TGTGCCAGCACCTGGGGGGGGAGTCAGCCCCAGCATTTT,CASTWGGSQPQHF
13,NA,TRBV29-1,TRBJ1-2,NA,TGCAGCGTTTCGCCGTGGGGGGACTATGGCTACACCTTC,CSVSPWGDYGYTF
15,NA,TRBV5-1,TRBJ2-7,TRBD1,TGCGCCAGCAGCTCCCGACAGGGGACATCCTACGAGCAGTACTTC,CASSSRQGTSYEQYF